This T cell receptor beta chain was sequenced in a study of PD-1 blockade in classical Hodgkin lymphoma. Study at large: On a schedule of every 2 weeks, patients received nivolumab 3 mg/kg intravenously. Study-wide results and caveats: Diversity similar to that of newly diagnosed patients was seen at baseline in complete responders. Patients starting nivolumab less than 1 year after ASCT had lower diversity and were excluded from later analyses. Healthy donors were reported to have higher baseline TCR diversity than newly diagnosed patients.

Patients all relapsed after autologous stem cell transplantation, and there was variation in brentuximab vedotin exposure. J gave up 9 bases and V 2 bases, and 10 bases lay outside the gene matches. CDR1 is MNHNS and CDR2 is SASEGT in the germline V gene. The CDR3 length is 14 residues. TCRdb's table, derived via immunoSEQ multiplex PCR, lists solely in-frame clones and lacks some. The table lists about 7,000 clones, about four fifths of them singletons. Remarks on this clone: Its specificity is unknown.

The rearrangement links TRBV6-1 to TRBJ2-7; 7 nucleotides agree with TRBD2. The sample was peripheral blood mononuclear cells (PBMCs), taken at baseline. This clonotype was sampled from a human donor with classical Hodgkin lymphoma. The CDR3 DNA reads TGTGCCAGCAGTGAAACGGCGGGGGTTGGGGTGCAGTACTTC. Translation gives CASSETAGVGVQYF.